Shown below are 22 T cell receptor beta chains from a single sample sequenced in a study of PD-1 blockade in classical Hodgkin lymphoma. Libraries were prepared by immunoSEQ multiplex PCR; TCRdb keeps only in-frame clonotypes and omits some of them. The data show tens of thousands of clones, 89% seen once. In every patient, relapse followed autologous stem cell transplantation, while exposure to brentuximab vedotin differed. Sequencing used peripheral blood mononuclear cells (PBMCs), obtained before the second cycle of nivolumab. These receptors all come from a human donor with classical Hodgkin lymphoma.

The chain couples TRBV5-6 to TRBJ2-3; D uncertain. CDR1 is SGHDT, CDR2 YYEEEE, per germline. The CDR3 extends over 17 amino acids. V lost 0 bases to trimming and J lost 0 bases, with 14 bases between them. CDR3 bases: TGTGCCAGCAGCTTGGCGTCTGGGGTCCCCAGCACAGATACGCAGTATTTT. Its translation is CASSLASGVPSTDTQYF.

The V call is TRBV19, the J call TRBJ1-4, with TRBD1 matching 9 bases. This CDR3 comprises 16 residues. CDR1 is LNHDA and CDR2 is SQIVND in the germline V gene (reference sequence). J gave up 5 bases and V 1 base, and 5 bases lay outside the gene matches. The CDR3 DNA reads TGTGCCAGTAGTATAGGAGGGACAGGGAGGAATGAAAAACTGTTTTTT. Protein sequence: CASSIGGTGRNEKLFF.

Written as DNA, the CDR3 is TGTGCCAGCAGCTTATTTGGACTGGATAGGGGGGAGACCCAGTACTTC. It codes for CASSLFGLDRGETQYF. This chain connects TRBV7-9 to TRBJ2-5; D is perhaps TRBD1 (6 bases). The CDR3 loop spans 16 amino acids. Trimming removed 2 bases at V and 5 bases at J, with 18 bases between. CDR1 SEHNR and CDR2 FQNEAQ come from the germline V gene (reference sequence).

The chain is built from TRBV13 and TRBJ1-3; D not resolved. Per germline, CDR1 PRHDT and CDR2 FYEKMQ (reference sequence). Trimming took 3 bases from V and 0 from J, leaving 9 bases between them. This CDR3 contains 15 residues. The DNA for the CDR3 is TGTGCCAGCAGCTTTTATGGGTCCTCTGGAAACACCATATATTTT. It is translated as CASSFYGSSGNTIYF.

This clone was found once. The V and J genes are TRBV7-3 and TRBJ1-1; possibly TRBD1 for D (5 bases). Germline V CDR1 and CDR2: SGHTA, FQGTGA. Between the trimmed V and J ends, which lost 5 bases and 11 bases, there was a span of 15 bases. The CDR3 is 12 residues long. CDR3: CASSMGGPGAFF. For the CDR3, the DNA is TGTGCCAGCAGCATGGGGGGACCTGGGGCTTTCTTT.

The chain employs TRBV4-1 and TRBJ2-2; TRBD1 might be the D (6 bases). Trimming cost V 0 bases and J 1 base, with 9 bases left between them. The CDR3 has 16 amino acids. Germline values: CDR1 MGHRA, CDR2 YSYEKL. The CDR3 reads CASSQDRDKNTGELFF. As DNA, the CDR3 is TGCGCCAGCAGCCAAGACCGGGACAAGAACACCGGGGAGCTGTTTTTT.

This chain connects TRBV11-3 to TRBJ2-2; 9 nucleotides match TRBD1. The CDR3 consists of 14 residues. V shed 2 bases, J shed 6 bases, and the junction held 1 base outside the gene matches. Germline CDR1 reads SGHNT; CDR2 reads YENEEA. The CDR3 DNA is TGTGCCAGCAGCTTAACAGGGGGCCCCGGGGAGCTGTTTTTT. Translated, it gives CASSLTGGPGELFF.

V gene TRBV27 combines with J gene TRBJ2-3; a weak D match, TRBD2 (6 bases). The CDR3 loop spans 15 amino acids. The germline V gene encodes CDR1 MNHEY and CDR2 SMNVEV (reference sequence). Trimming removed 1 base at V and 0 bases at J, with 8 bases between. The CDR3, as DNA: TGTGCCAGCAGTTTATTTCTAGCGAGCACAGATACGCAGTATTTT. Translating it yields CASSLFLASTDTQYF.

J is TRBJ2-5 and V is TRBV28; 10 bases are a match to TRBD2. V dropped 2 bases and J dropped 5; count of bases not matched to a gene: 8. The CDR3 loop spans 16 amino acids. Germline values: CDR1 MDHEN, CDR2 SYDVKM. Here the CDR3 reads CASSLASGRTFETQYF. The CDR3 DNA reads as TGTGCCAGCAGTTTAGCTAGCGGGAGAACCTTTGAGACCCAGTACTTC.

This chain connects TRBV6-1 to TRBJ1-5; TRBD1 might be the D (6 bases). The germline V gene has CDR1 MNHNS and CDR2 SASEGT. Trimming removed 3 bases from V and 3 bases from J, with 12 bases in between. The CDR3 loop spans 15 amino acids. DNA of the CDR3: TGTGCCAGCAGTGAGGCCACAGGGTCCAATCAGCCCCAGCATTTT. This sequence encodes CASSEATGSNQPQHF.

V usage is TRBV6-5 and J usage is TRBJ2-3, with 9 bases identical to TRBD2. With V trimmed by 6 bases and J by 5 bases, 3 bases remained unmatched. Germline lookup yields CDR1 MNHEY and CDR2 SVGAGI. The CDR3 runs 13 residues. The CDR3 is CASRVAGVDTQYF. CDR3 DNA: TGTGCCAGCAGAGTAGCGGGGGTAGATACGCAGTATTTT.

The V call is TRBV28, the J call TRBJ1-5, with D uncertain. CDR1 and CDR2 (germline): MDHEN, SYDVKM. The CDR3 consists of 14 residues. The V and J ends lost 8 bases and 0 bases respectively, with 11 bases between them. CDR3 nucleotides: TGTGCCAGCCTACGGAGCAATAGCAATCAGCCCCAGCATTTT. Amino acid sequence: CASLRSNSNQPQHF. The full variable domain, with the rest looked up from reference TRBV28 and TRBJ1-5, is DVKVTQSSRYLVKRTGEKVFLECVQDMDHENMFWYRQDPGLGLRLIYFSYDVKMKEKGDIPEGYSVSREKKERFSLILESASTNQTSMYLCASLRSNSNQPQHFGDGTRLSIL.

The DNA for the CDR3 is TGCGCCAGCAGTCGGACCTCGAACTATGGCTACACCTTC. Protein sequence: CASSRTSNYGYTF. V and J are TRBV10-1 and TRBJ1-2; unclear D gene. Germline-derived CDR1 and CDR2 are WNHNN and SYGVQD (reference sequence). This CDR3 has 13 residues. Trimming left V 5 bases short and J 2 bases short, with 9 bases between.

Note on this clone: Other DNA sequences in the sample encode the same CDR3. The CDR3 DNA reads as TGCGCCAGCAGCTTGGGGCAGGGGGGTCAGCCCCAGCATTTT. Protein: CASSLGQGGQPQHF. The V and J genes are TRBV5-1 and TRBJ1-5, with 7 bases aligning to TRBD1. The CDR3 totals 14 residues. CDR1 is SGHRS, CDR2 YFSETQ, per germline. V gave up 0 bases and J gave up 6 bases; unmatched junction bases: 3.

The gene calls are TRBV27 and TRBJ2-1, with TRBD2 matching over 11 bases. CDR1 and CDR2 (germline): MNHEY, SMNVEV (reference sequence). V trimming: 8 bases; J trimming: 7 bases; junction bases outside the gene matches: 10. The CDR3 is 15 residues long. The CDR3 spells CASRLLAGVFNEQFF. The CDR3 DNA is TGTGCCAGCCGGTTACTAGCGGGAGTTTTTAATGAGCAGTTCTTC.

The chain combines TRBV18 with TRBJ1-1, with D hard to call. Germline lookup yields CDR1 KGHSH and CDR2 LQKENI. CDR3 length: 14 amino acids. V gave up 3 bases and J gave up 3 bases, with 11 bases separating them. CDR3 residues: CASSPGAEDTEAFF. The CDR3 DNA reads TGTGCCAGCTCACCCGGCGCCGAAGACACTGAAGCTTTCTTT.

This chain links TRBV6-1 with TRBJ2-4; 7 bases map to TRBD1. This CDR3 is 19 amino acids long. After removal of 3 bases from V and 0 bases from J, the junction contained 14 bases not matched to a gene. Germline V gives CDR1 MNHNS, CDR2 SASEGT. The CDR3 region is CASSDPMGQLILAKNIQYF. The CDR3 DNA reads as TGTGCCAGCAGTGACCCAATGGGACAGTTGATTTTAGCCAAAAACATTCAGTACTTC.

The rearrangement joins TRBV7-9 to TRBJ1-1; 7 nucleotides line up with TRBD1. The germline CDR1 and CDR2 sequences are SEHNR and FQNEAQ (reference sequence). Losses at the gene ends were 2 bases for V and 5 bases for J; bases not matched to a gene: 8. This CDR3 has 15 residues. This CDR3 reads CASSLPTGWGTEAFF. The CDR3 region has the DNA TGTGCCAGCAGCTTACCGACAGGGTGGGGGACTGAAGCTTTCTTT.

The gene calls are TRBV6-5 and TRBJ1-2; D not resolved. V dropped 6 bases and J dropped 0 bases, with 14 bases sitting between them. Germline-derived CDR1 and CDR2 are MNHEY and SVGAGI. The CDR3 length is 15 residues. The DNA of the CDR3 is TGTGCCAGCAGACGACAAACCGGATCTAACTATGGCTACACCTTC. Protein product: CASRRQTGSNYGYTF.

V and J are TRBV7-9 and TRBJ2-3; no firm D call. V dropped 2 bases and J dropped 6 bases, with 6 bases sitting between them. CDR3 length: 12 amino acids. CDR1 is SEHNR, CDR2 FQNEAQ, per germline (reference sequence). CDR3 sequence (DNA): TGTGCCAGCAGCTTAAGTTCGGATACGCAGTATTTT. The encoded protein is CASSLSSDTQYF.

The table lists this clone with a count of one. The chain has TRBV10-3 and TRBJ2-1, with 7 nucleotides matching TRBD1. Germline trimming cut 9 bases from V and 5 bases from J; bases unmatched to any gene: 4. Germline CDR1 and CDR2: ENHRY and SYGVKD. The CDR3 is made up of 12 amino acids. DNA for the CDR3: TGTGCCATGGGGACAGTCAACAATGAGCAGTTCTTC. This encodes CAMGTVNNEQFF.

This chain uses TRBV5-4 with TRBJ2-5, with D maybe TRBD2 (6 bases). Germline values: CDR1 SGHNT, CDR2 YYREEE (reference sequence). This CDR3 has 16 residues. Trimming stripped 4 bases from V and 1 base from J, with 17 bases between. CDR3 protein: CASSPPRSGGQETQYF. The CDR3 DNA is TGTGCCAGCAGCCCGCCCCGCTCCGGGGGCCAAGAGACCCAGTACTTC.